This T cell receptor (beta chain) was identified in a study of cytomegalovirus exposure and HLA in healthy donors (dated by TCRdb to the late 2010s). In terms of the full investigation: The roughly 700 repertoires of the first cohort and the 95 to 150 validation repertoires were produced on the same platform, according to a later analysis. The aim of the study was to test whether cataloging public T cell receptors could identify signatures of past pathogen exposure. Along with the roughly 700-subject first cohort, a separate validation cohort of over 90 different subjects was used. The study combined high-throughput TCR immunosequencing, statistical association of individual TCRs with disease status, and machine learning to predict cytomegalovirus infection status.

Sequences SNHLY (CDR1) and FYNNEI (CDR2) are obtained from the germline V gene. From the cysteine up to the phenylalanine, the CDR3 has a length of 14 residues. Only the CDR3 DNA is retained, 42 bases long and in frame from the first base. The junction carries 19 bases between V and J, which are trimmed by 8 bases and 6 bases respectively. What the study reported, not specific to this receptor: A later analysis had no HLA typing for the validation cohort, so co-occurrence there was scored across all 120 or so repertoires. Cytomegalovirus status was reported to be diagnosed by the classifier with high specificity and sensitivity in both the original and validation cohorts. In a later analysis, TCRs clustered in the first cohort were found to also tend to co-occur in the roughly 110 validation repertoires, with 94% of cluster scores above 0. A total of fewer than 200 TCR beta chains were listed by the study as associated with cytomegalovirus. Three of the identified cytomegalovirus-associated TCR beta chains were confirmed in vitro to be specific for cytomegalovirus antigens. Most TCR sequences were observed very rarely across donors, whereas some public TCRs were present in many individuals. The authors suggested that the approach could potentially be generalized to other disease states and immunological phenotypes.

A word on this clone: The antigen this receptor binds is unknown. The sample holds no much larger clone one base away, and base qualities are not on file.

The donors were included in the validation cohort of approximately 120 subjects, a group kept apart from the approximately 670-subject first cohort. Library preparation used the immunoSEQ multiplex PCR assay. The original methods were these. A statistical classification framework was built to diagnose cytomegalovirus status from the catalog of TCR beta chain sequences. Drawn from immuneACCESS, this table holds only the in-frame rearrangements with V and J called that TCRdb kept. Clones are partly lost; checked studies trace under half to an unresolved V gene and leave the rest unexplained. The DNA was the basis for D and trimming; V, J and clone size are from that table. The sample table contains 45,000 or so clones; only one count was recorded for roughly 93% of them. Clones ranked in the top ten supply about 2.1% of the sample.

The sequence links TRBV2 to TRBJ1-1, with TRBD1 tentatively as D gene (6 bases match). The sequenced material came from PBMCs. This clonotype was obtained from a young woman in good health and CMV-seronegative. The CDR3 region: CASGTGGAGAEAFF. The nucleotide sequence is given as TGTGCCAGCGGCACCGGGGGGGCTGGGGCTGAAGCTTTCTTT.